This entry is about one TCR beta chain. This sample was included in a study of spatial heterogeneity in lung cancer. This sample's time point: sample taken at primary tumor resection. There are 17 residues in the CDR3. Unmatched junction bases numbered 5, after V lost 0 bases and J lost 0 bases. Looked up from germline, CDR1 is MGHRA and CDR2 is YSYEKL. TCRdb processed the 5' RACE reads anew with MiXCR; each CDR3 protein has one entry. The sample has tens of thousands of distinct CDR3 sequences, roughly 13% seen once. This chain joins TRBV4-1 and TRBJ2-3; 8 positions agree with TRBD2. The sample consisted of PBMCs, taken at surgery. This TCR was recovered from a male donor with early-stage non-small cell lung cancer. CDR3 in DNA: TGCGCCAGCAGCCAAGATATGGCTAGCGGGAGCACAGATACGCAGTATTTT. This gives the protein CASSQDMASGSTDTQYF.